The T cell receptor beta chain described here comes from a study of beta chain features in type 1 diabetes. As to this clone: Its antigen is unknown.

Sequenced material consisted of expressed TCRB transcripts (all of the isolated RNA was reverse transcribed). Using immunoSEQ multiplex PCR, the repertoire was profiled, and TCRdb retains in-frame clones only, with some absent. The table lists roughly 160,000 clones, 7.8% of them singletons. V shed 2 bases and J shed 7 bases, with 9 bases lying between them. This CDR3 spans 12 amino acids. In germline, CDR1 is KGHSH, CDR2 LQKENI. Study-level points and caveats: TCRB CDR3s were moderately but significantly shorter in Type 1 diabetes patients in all four CD4+ subsets. There was no resolution here of whether HLA type influences TCRB rearrangement. More deletions and fewer insertions at VDJ junctions were found in patients with type 1 diabetes.

This chain joins TRBV18 and TRBJ2-7; D unclear. The sample taken for sequencing was central memory CD4+ T cells from blood. This sequence was found in a woman in her forties with type 1 diabetes. CDR3 nucleotides: TGTGCCAGCTCACCAATGTCCGGGGAGCAGTACTTC. Encoded protein: CASSPMSGEQYF. The variable domain in full, with the rest retrieved from reference TRBV18 and TRBJ2-7, is NAGVMQNPRHLVRRRGQEARLRCSPMKGHSHVYWYRQLPEEGLKFMVYLQKENIIDESGMPKERFSAEFPKEGPSILRIQQVVRGDSAAYFCASSPMSGEQYFGPGTRLTVT.